This T cell receptor beta chain was sequenced in a study of blood T cell repertoires in COVID-19. Study as a whole: From T cells, B-cell-depleted T cells, or PBMCs came the material, which was cDNA or gDNA.

Per germline, CDR1 SGDLS and CDR2 YYNGEE. The CDR3 length is 15 residues. J was trimmed by 3 bases and V by 4 bases; bases with no gene match: 9. Authors' analysis steps: Estimates of nucleated cell counts were drawn from the amplification of reference gene primers. Some clones are missing from TCRdb's copy, which holds only in-frame ones; the method was immunoSEQ multiplex PCR. Clone size and the V and J calls come from that table; the DNA yielded D and trimming. The sample comprises about 140,000 clones, around 80% of which are singletons, and approximately 2% rests with the top ten. This TCR was sampled from a woman in her sixties or seventies with acute or convalescent COVID-19. The chain joins TRBV9 to TRBJ2-7; 8 bases fit TRBD2. Sequenced sample: peripheral blood. The CDR3 DNA reads as TGTGCCAGCAGCCCCGCGGGAGGAGGGGGCTACGAGCAGTACTTC. Translated, it gives CASSPAGGGGYEQYF.